These 25 T cell receptor beta chains were all obtained from the same sample, sequenced in a study of T cell changes during pregnancy in multiple sclerosis. Using immunoSEQ multiplex PCR, the repertoire was profiled, and TCRdb retains in-frame clones only, with some absent. The sample lists some 74,000 clones, over 85% occurring once. The sequencing used peripheral blood, collected after pregnancy. These receptors came from a female donor in good health, enrolled as a control in a pregnancy study.

Comment on this clone: An end of the junction differs from the germline gene, which may be a read error. The V call is TRBV18, the J call TRBJ2-5, with D possibly being TRBD1 (5 bases). In germline, CDR1 is KGHSH, CDR2 LQKENI. The CDR3 is 14 amino acids. CDR3 residues: CASSPPARVETQYF. In DNA form, the CDR3 reads TGTGCCAGCTCGCCACCCGCCAGGGTGGAGACCCAGTACTTC.

The chain combines TRBV6-4 with TRBJ2-3; 8 bases match TRBD1. V gave up 2 bases and J gave up 3 bases; unmatched junction bases: 4. CDR1 and CDR2 from the germline V gene are MRHNA and SNTAGT. This CDR3 contains 15 residues. CDR3 sequence reads: CASSDPGGATDTQYF. The CDR3 region has the DNA TGTGCCAGCAGTGACCCAGGGGGCGCGACAGATACGCAGTATTTT.

This rearrangement joins TRBV20-1 to TRBJ1-1; no reliable D call. The germline V and J ends were trimmed by 6 bases and 4 bases, with 6 bases remaining between them. Germline-derived CDR1 and CDR2 are DFQATT and SNEGSKA (reference sequence). The CDR3 is 10 amino acids. Here the CDR3 reads CSAHGTEAFF. The CDR3 region has the DNA TGCAGTGCCCACGGCACTGAAGCTTTCTTT.

This chain uses TRBV27 with TRBJ1-5; TRBD1 matches 9 bases. The CDR3 length is 16 residues. The germline V gene has CDR1 MNHEY and CDR2 SMNVEV (reference sequence). The V segment lost 3 bases and the J segment 7 bases; nucleotides outside the gene matches: 10. The CDR3 DNA sequence: TGTGCCAGCAGTTTGGGACAGGGAAATATAGGACAGCCCCAGCATTTT. Translating it yields CASSLGQGNIGQPQHF.

V gene TRBV28 combines with J gene TRBJ1-1, with 10 bases fitting TRBD1. In germline, CDR1 is MDHEN, CDR2 SYDVKM. With 9 bases clipped from V and 3 bases from J, the junction kept 4 bases outside the gene matches. This CDR3 has 13 amino acids. In DNA form, the CDR3 reads TGTGCCAGTAAGACAGGGGGCGACACTGAAGCTTTCTTT. Amino acid sequence: CASKTGGDTEAFF.

J is TRBJ2-2 and V is TRBV2, with D tentatively TRBD2 (6 bases). The CDR3 is 15 amino acids. CDR1 SNHLY and CDR2 FYNNEI come from the germline V gene. V shed 8 bases and J shed 1 base, with 14 bases lying between them. DNA for the CDR3: TGTGCCAGCGGAGGGGAGCGGATGAACACCGGGGAGCTGTTTTTT. Amino acid sequence: CASGGERMNTGELFF.

CDR3 protein: CASSQTGQLNSPLHF. CDR3 nucleotide sequence: TGTGCCAGCAGTCAGACGGGACAGTTAAATTCACCCCTCCACTTT. The V and J genes are TRBV28 and TRBJ1-6, with 7 bases fitting TRBD1. The CDR3 length is 15 residues. Germline trimming cut 5 bases from V and 7 bases from J; bases unmatched to any gene: 8. Germline V gene sequence: CDR1 MDHEN, CDR2 SYDVKM. The full variable domain, with the rest looked up from reference TRBV28 and TRBJ1-6, is DVKVTQSSRYLVKRTGEKVFLECVQDMDHENMFWYRQDPGLGLRLIYFSYDVKMKEKGDIPEGYSVSREKKERFSLILESASTNQTSMYLCASSQTGQLNSPLHFGNGTRLTVT.

The chain recombines TRBV6-1 with TRBJ2-2, with D perhaps TRBD1 (7 bases). The V gene's germline CDR1 is MNHNS and CDR2 SASEGT. CDR3 length: 15 amino acids. Trimming took 2 bases from V and 5 from J, leaving 12 bases between them. In DNA form, the CDR3 reads TGTGCCAGCAGTGAAAGGAGGGGGCAGACCGGGGAGCTGTTTTTT. This encodes CASSERRGQTGELFF.

The chain combines TRBV28 with TRBJ1-1; possibly TRBD1 for D (6 bases). V lost 5 bases and J 5 bases, leaving 18 bases between the germline ends. Germline V lookup: CDR1 MDHEN, CDR2 SYDVKM. The CDR3 has 15 amino acids. CDR3 bases: TGTGCCAGCAGTCCGCTTCGGGGGGCTGGGACTGAAGCTTTCTTT. Translated: CASSPLRGAGTEAFF.

The chain's CDR3 is CASSQRTGGHTTDTQYF. The DNA of the CDR3 is TGCGCCAGCAGCCAGAGGACAGGAGGACACACGACAGATACGCAGTATTTT. The V and J genes are TRBV4-1 and TRBJ2-3, with 7 bases matching TRBD1. This CDR3 has 17 amino acids. V lost 3 bases to trimming and J lost 3 bases; unmatched junction nucleotides: 12. Germline V gives CDR1 MGHRA, CDR2 YSYEKL.

The gene calls are TRBV27 and TRBJ1-1; D is unclear. This CDR3 region has 15 residues. V lost 3 bases to trimming and J lost 7 bases, with 18 bases between them. CDR1 is MNHEY and CDR2 is SMNVEV in the germline V gene (reference sequence). As DNA, the CDR3 is TGTGCCAGCAGTTTTTCCGGGGTGGATGGGTTTGAAGCTTTCTTT. Protein sequence: CASSFSGVDGFEAFF.

The chain links TRBV18 to TRBJ1-5; TRBD1 matches at 7 bases. CDR3 length: 14 amino acids. From germline, CDR1 is KGHSH and CDR2 LQKENI. Losses at the gene ends were 6 bases for V and 5 bases for J; bases not matched to a gene: 7. As DNA, the CDR3 is TGTGCCAGCTCTGTGACAGGGTATTATCAGCCCCAGCATTTT. This codes for CASSVTGYYQPQHF.

The J gene is TRBJ2-7, the V gene TRBV28, with D perhaps TRBD2 (5 bases). The CDR3 is made up of 10 amino acids. Trimming shortened V by 8 bases and J by 3 bases, and 5 bases separated the two germline ends. Germline assignment: CDR1 MDHEN and CDR2 SYDVKM. This CDR3 is CASRDYEQYF. The CDR3 DNA reads as TGTGCCAGCCGGGACTACGAGCAGTACTTC.

Relative to its sample, this clone is medium-sized. This chain connects TRBV28 to TRBJ1-4, with a possible D match to TRBD1 (6 bases). This CDR3 is 17 amino acids long. CDR1 and CDR2 (germline): MDHEN, SYDVKM. Between the trimmed V and J ends, which lost 4 bases and 2 bases, there was a span of 17 bases. The DNA for the CDR3 is TGTGCCAGCAGTTCGATATTTTCAGGGGCGACTAATGAAAAACTGTTTTTT. Its protein product is CASSSIFSGATNEKLFF.

The CDR3 reads CAIGGGNEQYF. The DNA of the CDR3 is TGTGCCATCGGGGGGGGGAACGAGCAGTACTTC. This sequence joins TRBV28 and TRBJ2-7, with 8 bases matching TRBD2. CDR3 length equals 11 residues. With 10 bases clipped from V and 5 bases from J, the junction kept 4 bases outside the gene matches. The germline V gene has CDR1 MDHEN and CDR2 SYDVKM.

The chain combines TRBV27 with TRBJ1-2; 8 bases are a match to TRBD1. Unmatched junction bases numbered 5, after V lost 4 bases and J lost 1 base. CDR1 is MNHEY and CDR2 is SMNVEV in the germline V gene (reference sequence). The CDR3 runs to 15 residues. The CDR3 loop reads CASSSGTGFNYGYTF. DNA of the CDR3: TGTGCCAGCAGTTCCGGGACAGGTTTTAACTATGGCTACACCTTC.

This clone was seen only once. The V gene is TRBV27, the J gene TRBJ2-7; TRBD2 is a possible D gene (6 bases). The V gene lost 2 bases and the J gene lost 2 bases, with 13 bases spanning the gap. This CDR3 contains 15 residues. From germline, CDR1 is MNHEY and CDR2 SMNVEV (reference sequence). The CDR3: CASSLGGTRTYEQYF. The CDR3 DNA reads TGTGCCAGCAGTTTAGGGGGGACCCGGACCTACGAGCAGTACTTC.

The V call is TRBV5-1, the J call TRBJ2-3, with D maybe TRBD1 (5 bases). This CDR3 is built from 15 residues. Trimming shortened V by 4 bases and J by 3 bases, and 15 bases separated the two germline ends. Germline V lookup: CDR1 SGHRS, CDR2 YFSETQ. The chain's CDR3 is CASSLDTPLTDTQYF. The CDR3 bases are TGCGCCAGCAGCCTGGACACCCCTTTGACAGATACGCAGTATTTT.

The chain couples TRBV27 to TRBJ2-7; TRBD1 matches at 8 bases. Germline CDR1 MNHEY, CDR2 SMNVEV (reference sequence). After removal of 4 bases from V and 1 base from J, the junction contained 9 bases not matched to a gene. The CDR3 runs 16 residues. CDR3 in DNA: TGTGCCAGCAGTTCGGCCGGGACAGGTTTTTCCTACGAGCAGTACTTC. Amino acids: CASSSAGTGFSYEQYF.

The genes are TRBV28 and TRBJ1-4; D might be TRBD1 (6 bases). CDR3 size: 16 residues. Trimming pared 5 bases from V and 1 base from J, leaving 14 bases between. CDR1 is MDHEN, CDR2 SYDVKM, per germline. CDR3 DNA sequence: TGTGCCAGCAGTCAGGGGTCGCTCGGAACTAATGAAAAACTGTTTTTT. Protein: CASSQGSLGTNEKLFF.

The sample holds one count of this clone. The chain uses TRBV28 and TRBJ1-5; D uncertain. The V gene lost 10 bases and the J gene lost 3 bases, with 19 bases spanning the gap. The CDR3 runs to 15 residues. From germline, CDR1 is MDHEN and CDR2 SYDVKM. The CDR3 DNA reads as TGTGCCACCAGAAGACCACCAGGCTTCAATCAGCCCCAGCATTTT. Protein sequence: CATRRPPGFNQPQHF.

The chain carries TRBV27 and TRBJ1-3, with D perhaps matching TRBD1 (5 bases). The V end was cut by 6 bases, the J end by 5 bases, with 17 bases between. Germline V lookup: CDR1 MNHEY, CDR2 SMNVEV (reference sequence). The CDR3 runs 15 residues. The CDR3 nucleotides are TGTGCCAGCAGCTCTCACCCTGGACAACGAAACACCATATATTTT. As protein: CASSSHPGQRNTIYF.

V usage is TRBV2 and J usage is TRBJ2-3; 11 bases are a match to TRBD2. The CDR3 loop spans 16 amino acids. Germline V gene lookup returns CDR1 SNHLY and CDR2 FYNNEI. The V gene end was trimmed by 4 bases and the J gene end by 3 bases; junction bases not matched to a gene: 6. DNA for the CDR3: TGTGCCAGCAGTGTGATACTAGCGGGGGCTACAGATACGCAGTATTTT. It translates to CASSVILAGATDTQYF.

CDR3 DNA sequence: TGCAGCGTTGGAAGGGAGGCGAACACTGAAGCTTTCTTT. Its protein product is CSVGREANTEAFF. The gene calls are TRBV29-1 and TRBJ1-1; unclear D gene. The CDR3 extends over 13 amino acids. Germline V CDR1 and CDR2: SQVTM, ANQGSEA. Trimming shortened V by 4 bases and J by 1 base, and 10 bases separated the two germline ends.

V and J are TRBV30 and TRBJ2-5; 10 bases align to TRBD2. The CDR3 runs 18 residues. The V gene end was trimmed by 2 bases and the J gene end by 5 bases; junction bases not matched to a gene: 17. CDR1 is GTSNPN, CDR2 SVGIG, per germline (reference sequence). CDR3 bases: TGTGCCTGGAGTTCTCCCTTACTAGCGGGGACCCGGGAGGAGACCCAGTACTTC. Protein: CAWSSPLLAGTREETQYF.